The 9 T cell receptor beta chains below all came from one sample that was sequenced in a study of T cells in Graves' hyperthyroidism and ophthalmopathy. Regions amplified from RNA transcripts were the TCR beta CDR3 regions. The HTBI primer set was used in a first-round RT-PCR of the TCR CDR3. Each CDR3 protein is one row after TCRdb ran MiXCR on the multiplex PCR reads. The data show about 150,000 distinct CDR3 sequences, with around 20% seen just once and about 67% held by the top ten. Material: blood. The receptors originated from a woman between 50 and 59 years old with Graves' hyperthyroidism that later progressed to Graves' ophthalmopathy.

This clonotype came up many times. The V gene is TRBV20-1, the J gene TRBJ2-1, with no clear D. CDR1 DFQATT and CDR2 SNEGSKA come from the germline V gene (reference sequence). The CDR3 has 13 amino acids. Trimming took off 3 bases at V and 0 bases at J, with 6 bases between the two ends. CDR3 sequence (DNA): TGCAGTGCTAGCGGTAGCTCCTACAATGAGCAGTTCTTC. It codes for CSASGSSYNEQFF.

The sample holds a few counts of this clonotype. The chain couples TRBV7-9 to TRBJ2-7, with unresolved D. CDR1 is SEHNR and CDR2 is FQNEAQ in the germline V gene (reference sequence). Trimming cost V 5 bases and J 2 bases, with 7 bases left between them. The CDR3 sequence is 12 residues long. Written as DNA, the CDR3 is TGTGCCAGCAGCACTACAGCCTACGAGCAGTACTTC. Protein sequence: CASSTTAYEQYF.

This clonotype occurred many times. CDR3 residues: CASSLSRGEYGYTF. Here the CDR3 DNA reads TGTGCCAGCAGCTTAAGTCGGGGGGAGTATGGCTACACCTTC. The chain recombines TRBV13 with TRBJ1-2; D might be TRBD1 (5 bases). Germline V CDR1 and CDR2: PRHDT, FYEKMQ (reference sequence). Trimming cost V 2 bases and J 5 bases, with 12 bases left between them. This CDR3 contains 14 residues.

In this sample, this clonotype turned up a few times. The chain has TRBV28 and TRBJ1-3, with D perhaps matching TRBD1 (6 bases). This CDR3 contains 13 residues. The germline gives CDR1 MDHEN, CDR2 SYDVKM. Trimming stripped 11 bases from V and 0 bases from J, with 11 bases between. CDR3 residues: CAAEQGSGNTIYF. In nucleotides, the CDR3 is TGTGCCGCCGAACAGGGCTCTGGAAACACCATATATTTT. Drawing the rest from reference TRBV28 and TRBJ1-3, the complete variable domain is DVKVTQSSRYLVKRTGEKVFLECVQDMDHENMFWYRQDPGLGLRLIYFSYDVKMKEKGDIPEGYSVSREKKERFSLILESASTNQTSMYLCAAEQGSGNTIYFGEGSWLTVV.

The chain joins TRBV11-2 to TRBJ1-2; D call uncertain. The CDR3 runs 13 residues. Germline CDR1 and CDR2: SGHAT and FQNNGV. Trimming left V 4 bases short and J 2 bases short, with 8 bases between. The CDR3 nucleotides are TGTGCCAGCAGCTCCCGGACCAACTATGGCTACACCTTC. Its translation is CASSSRTNYGYTF.

This clonotype showed up just a few times. The V call is TRBV25-1, the J call TRBJ2-5; maybe TRBD2 (6 bases). The CDR3 consists of 14 residues. The germline V gene encodes CDR1 MGHDK and CDR2 SYGVNS. Trimming pared 2 bases from V and 2 bases from J, leaving 9 bases between. The chain's CDR3 is CASSEAGYQETQYF. DNA for the CDR3: TGTGCCAGCAGTGAAGCGGGATATCAAGAGACCCAGTACTTC.

This clonotype was seen a few times. The CDR3, as DNA: TGTGCCAGCAGACGTACTAGCGGGGATAGCAATGAGCAGTTCTTC. It specifies CASRRTSGDSNEQFF. The chain carries TRBV6-2 or TRBV6-3 and TRBJ2-1; 10 nucleotides agree with TRBD2. The junction had 8 bases not matched to a gene; V was cut back by 6 bases and J by 6 bases. CDR1 is MNHEY, CDR2 SVGEGT, per germline. There are 15 residues in the CDR3.

The table lists this clonotype with many counts. This chain connects TRBV6-1 to TRBJ2-5, with D possibly matching TRBD1 (5 bases). The CDR3 totals 16 residues. V was clipped by 5 bases and J by 5 bases, with 21 bases between them. Germline assignment: CDR1 MNHNS and CDR2 SASEGT. The CDR3 DNA follows: TGTGCCAGCAGTTTCCCCCCTGCAGGGAAAAAGGAGACCCAGTACTTC. It specifies CASSFPPAGKKETQYF.

This clonotype appeared many times. The chain has TRBV2 and TRBJ2-1, with 13 positions matching TRBD2. J was trimmed by 2 bases and V by 4 bases; bases with no gene match: 17. Germline V CDR1 and CDR2: SNHLY, FYNNEI. CDR3 length equals 21 residues. The CDR3 here is CASSAAVMGTSGTDTYNEQFF. The CDR3, as DNA: TGTGCCAGCAGTGCCGCCGTTATGGGGACTAGCGGGACTGATACCTACAATGAGCAGTTCTTC.